A single T cell receptor (beta chain) is shown here with its context. The target antigen is unknown. The sequencing template was cDNA reverse transcribed from extracted RNA. Profiled with immunoSEQ multiplex PCR; TCRdb holds only in-frame clones, not every one. This table holds about 210,000 clones, 64% found once. Per germline, CDR1 DFQATT and CDR2 SNEGSKA (reference sequence). The CDR3 has 11 amino acids. V was pared by 7 bases and J by 4 bases, with 10 bases between. These data originate in a study of CD8+ T cells in alopecia areata. Overall study: The authors scored treated patients' severity by affected scalp percentage. Whole-study findings and limits: Scalp and blood retained many expanded lesional clones during tofacitinib. Among patients, TCR sharing was less clear than in mice, a difference possibly due in part to HLA diversity in the patient population. Higher clonality than in normal scalp was seen in lesional scalp, especially alopecia totalis/universalis.

The treatment is: oral pan-JAK inhibitor, 5-10 mg twice daily. This chain connects TRBV20-1 to TRBJ2-5; a possible D gene is TRBD2 (5 bases). The sequencing here drew on CD4+ T cells sorted from blood, taken at week 4, from a patient treated with tofacitinib. This clonotype was obtained from a human donor with alopecia areata. CDR3 amino acids: CSGRIGETQYF. CDR3 nucleotides: TGCAGTGGGAGGATAGGAGAGACCCAGTACTTC.